These 20 T cell receptor beta chains were sequenced from one sample in a study of CD8 T cells in Susac syndrome. Random hexamers served to reverse transcribe roughly 0.5 to 1 ug RNA. TCRdb processed the immunoSEQ multiplex PCR reads anew with MiXCR; each CDR3 protein has one entry. The repertoire holds some 200,000 distinct CDR3 sequences, with about 95% as singletons. Sequencing input: CD8+ T cells from PBMCs. The receptor source for this set is a human donor with Susac syndrome.

The chain joins TRBV5-4 to TRBJ2-4, with a possible D match to TRBD1 (5 bases). This CDR3 has 17 amino acids. V was cut by 2 bases and J by 1 base, with 16 bases left in between. The germline V gene encodes CDR1 SGHNT and CDR2 YYREEE (reference sequence). The DNA for the CDR3 is TGTGCCAGCAGCTTTGCAGGGCTTACCGTGGCCAAAAACATTCAGTACTTC. Translated, it gives CASSFAGLTVAKNIQYF.

This chain joins TRBV12-3 or TRBV12-4 and TRBJ1-4; tentatively, D is TRBD1 (6 bases). The V end lost 3 bases, the J end lost 4 bases, and 12 bases lay between the germline ends. The CDR3 sequence is 15 residues long. The DNA for the CDR3 is TGTGCCAGCAGTTTTCGGGACAACTTTAATGAAAAACTGTTTTTT. This translates into CASSFRDNFNEKLFF.

The rearrangement uses TRBV13 and TRBJ2-4; 9 nucleotides agree with TRBD1. V shed 4 bases, J shed 8 bases, and the junction held 9 bases outside the gene matches. This CDR3 is built from 15 residues. The germline V gene encodes CDR1 PRHDT and CDR2 FYEKMQ (reference sequence). The CDR3 DNA is TGTGCCAGCAGCTCCCTGGGACAGGGTACAGACATTCAGTACTTC. Encoded protein: CASSSLGQGTDIQYF.

The gene calls are TRBV21-1 and TRBJ2-7; the D call of TRBD1 is as the table states it, not checked on the DNA. TRBV21-1 is a recognized pseudogene. This CDR3 spans 16 amino acids. The DNA for the CDR3 is TGTGCCAGCAGCAAAAAGTTAGGGACCCAAGTCTACGAGCAGTACTTC. Encoded protein: CASSKKLGTQVYEQYF.

The chain couples TRBV10-2 to TRBJ2-1; D tentatively reads TRBD1 or TRBD2 (5 bases each). CDR3 length: 12 amino acids. Germline V gene sequence: CDR1 WSHSY, CDR2 SAAADI. V was pared by 10 bases and J by 6 bases, with 13 bases between. CDR3 protein: CATGTKINEQFF. The CDR3 DNA follows: TGCGCCACTGGGACCAAGATCAATGAGCAGTTCTTC.

This sequence joins TRBV12-3 or TRBV12-4 and TRBJ1-1; D remains unclear. Trimming removed 3 bases from V and 4 bases from J, with 6 bases in between. The CDR3 totals 12 residues. As DNA, the CDR3 is TGTGCCAGCAGTTTGTACTCCACTGAAGCTTTCTTT. Residues: CASSLYSTEAFF.

The chain has TRBV6-1 and TRBJ2-6, with D perhaps assigned TRBD1 or TRBD2 (5 bases each). With 2 bases removed from V and 4 bases from J, the gap between germline ends came to 12 bases. The CDR3 covers 16 residues. Germline V gene lookup returns CDR1 MNHNS and CDR2 SASEGT. This chain's CDR3 is CASSESLGTGANVLTF. In DNA form, the CDR3 reads TGTGCCAGCAGTGAAAGTTTGGGGACCGGGGCCAACGTCCTGACTTTC.

V gene TRBV7-9 combines with J gene TRBJ2-3, with 12 positions matching TRBD2. Germline CDR1 and CDR2: SEHNR and FQNEAQ (reference sequence). This CDR3 contains 15 residues. Unmatched junction bases numbered 6, after V lost 6 bases and J lost 5 bases. Here the CDR3 reads CASSPGLAGGDTQYF. CDR3 bases: TGTGCCAGCAGTCCGGGACTAGCGGGTGGAGATACGCAGTATTTT.

CDR3 region: CASSLLSGYGYTF. The CDR3 DNA reads as TGTGCCAGCAGCTTACTGTCGGGTTATGGCTACACCTTC. The V gene is TRBV7-8, the J gene TRBJ1-2, with no clear D. CDR3 length: 13 amino acids. Germline V gives CDR1 SGHVS, CDR2 FQNEAQ. Trimming stripped 2 bases from V and 5 bases from J, with 9 bases between.

The J gene is TRBJ1-1, the V gene TRBV11-2, with a possible D match to TRBD1 (5 bases). This CDR3 region has 12 residues. The V and J ends lost 3 bases and 10 bases respectively, with 12 bases between them. CDR1 SGHAT and CDR2 FQNNGV come from the germline V gene. The CDR3 is CASSFMGQGAFF. CDR3 sequence (DNA): TGTGCCAGCAGCTTTATGGGGCAGGGAGCTTTCTTT.

This chain connects TRBV9 to TRBJ2-7; the D gene could be TRBD1 or TRBD2 (6 bases each). V lost 3 bases and J 0 bases, leaving 7 bases between the germline ends. CDR3 length: 13 amino acids. Germline CDR1 is SGDLS and CDR2 is YYNGEE. The CDR3 reads CASSGGASYEQYF. DNA of the CDR3: TGTGCCAGCAGCGGGGGGGCCTCCTACGAGCAGTACTTC.

The chain combines TRBV9 with TRBJ2-7, with TRBD2 matching 12 bases. The CDR3 extends over 14 amino acids. Germline V gene sequence: CDR1 SGDLS, CDR2 YYNGEE. The V gene end was trimmed by 0 bases and the J gene end by 5 bases; junction bases not matched to a gene: 0. The CDR3 reads CASSVASGRDEQYF. The DNA of the CDR3 is TGTGCCAGCAGCGTAGCTAGCGGGAGGGACGAGCAGTACTTC.

The table lists this clonotype with a count of one. The chain couples TRBV27 to TRBJ2-1; 10 nucleotides agree with TRBD1. The ends lost 3 bases at V and 6 bases at J; junction bases unmatched: 5. There are 15 residues in the CDR3. The germline V gene encodes CDR1 MNHEY and CDR2 SMNVEV (reference sequence). CDR3 sequence (DNA): TGTGCCAGCAGTTTGGCGGGACAGGGGCCCAATGAGCAGTTCTTC. It is translated as CASSLAGQGPNEQFF.

The chain carries TRBV5-1 and TRBJ1-3; D gene uncertain. Germline V gene lookup returns CDR1 SGHRS and CDR2 YFSETQ. The CDR3 totals 16 residues. Trimming shortened V by 0 bases and J by 0 bases, and 10 bases separated the two germline ends. CDR3 coding DNA: TGCGCCAGCAGCTTGGGGGCAGAGGGCTCTGGAAACACCATATATTTT. It yields the protein CASSLGAEGSGNTIYF.

The chain employs TRBV7-9 and TRBJ1-2; D might be TRBD1 (6 bases). The CDR3 runs 15 residues. Trimming pared 5 bases from V and 6 bases from J, leaving 19 bases between. The germline gives CDR1 SEHNR, CDR2 FQNEAQ (reference sequence). The CDR3 sequence: CASSHGQRALDGYTF. The CDR3 nucleotides are TGTGCCAGCAGCCACGGACAGCGGGCATTGGATGGCTACACCTTC.

The chain carries TRBV10-3 and TRBJ2-1, with D unresolved. The CDR3 is 13 amino acids. V was cut by 3 bases and J by 5 bases, with 8 bases left in between. The V gene's germline CDR1 is ENHRY and CDR2 SYGVKD. The CDR3: CAISDSGNNEQFF. The CDR3 bases are TGTGCCATCAGTGATAGTGGAAACAATGAGCAGTTCTTC.

The rearrangement joins TRBV20-1 to TRBJ2-1; D not certain. V lost 1 base and J 0 bases, leaving 13 bases between the germline ends. This CDR3 comprises 16 residues. Germline-derived CDR1 and CDR2 are DFQATT and SNEGSKA (reference sequence). The CDR3 DNA follows: TGCAGTGCTAGAGGCACTACCTTAACCTCCTACAATGAGCAGTTCTTC. Amino acids: CSARGTTLTSYNEQFF.

The CDR3 coding sequence is TGTGCCAGTAGTAGCGGACTAGCGGAATACGAGCAGTACTTC. Translation gives CASSSGLAEYEQYF. This chain uses TRBV19 with TRBJ2-7; TRBD2 agrees at 10 bases. The CDR3 has 14 residues. Unmatched junction bases numbered 4, after V lost 4 bases and J lost 4 bases. The germline CDR1 and CDR2 sequences are LNHDA and SQIVND (reference sequence). The full variable domain, in which reference TRBV19 and TRBJ2-7 provide the parts outside the CDR3, is DGGITQSPKYLFRKEGQNVTLSCEQNLNHDAMYWYRQDPGQGLRLIYYSQIVNDFQKGDIAEGYSVSREKKESFPLTVTSAQKNPTAFYLCASSSGLAEYEQYFGPGTRLTVT.

V gene TRBV6-6 combines with J gene TRBJ1-5; D may be TRBD1 (5 bases). The V and J ends lost 10 bases and 1 base respectively, with 14 bases between them. Germline V gives CDR1 MNHNY, CDR2 SVGAGI (reference sequence). The CDR3 covers 14 residues. DNA for the CDR3: TGTGCCACCGAGGGGTTGGTAAGCAATCAGCCCCAGCATTTT. Its protein is CATEGLVSNQPQHF.

The chain employs TRBV28 and TRBJ2-7; D is undetermined. The CDR3 runs 17 residues. Per the germline V gene, CDR1 is MDHEN and CDR2 is SYDVKM. Trimming shortened V by 6 bases and J by 3 bases, and 24 bases separated the two germline ends. This CDR3 reads CASSNPRAQNQFYEQYF. CDR3 coding DNA: TGTGCCAGCAGCAATCCTCGGGCCCAAAATCAATTCTACGAGCAGTACTTC.